Shown below are 5 T cell receptor beta chains from a single sample sequenced in a study of human CD8 memory T cell subsets. UMI-labeled 5' RACE generated the TCR beta libraries. After re-calling the 5' RACE reads, TCRdb lists one entry per CDR3 protein, DNA absent. The sample holds around 5,000 distinct CDR3 sequences. Sequenced material: CD8+ effector memory T cells (TEM) sorted from PBMCs. Subset reported: effector memory CD8 T cells, CCR7- CD45RO+ CD95+. These receptors all come from a human donor in good health.

This clonotype registers medium-sized by frequency. The rearrangement links TRBV20-1 to TRBJ2-5; TCRdb outputs TRBD2, but without DNA this stays unchecked. Germline loops: CDR1 DFQATT, CDR2 SNEGSKA (reference sequence). CDR3 size: 16 residues. CDR3 residues: CSARDVAGGVEETQYF.

This clonotype registers medium-sized by frequency. The chain uses TRBV28 and TRBJ2-3; TCRdb proposes TRBD2, but this gene call is untestable without DNA. CDR1 is MDHEN, CDR2 SYDVKM, per germline. The CDR3 runs to 15 residues. CDR3 protein: CASNSVRRDTDTQYF.

The V gene is TRBV5-1, the J gene TRBJ2-2; TCRdb proposes TRBD1, but this gene call is untestable without DNA. This CDR3 is 17 amino acids long. The germline V gene has CDR1 SGHRS and CDR2 YFSETQ. The CDR3: CASSLAIDRVDTGELFF. Full variable domain (missing parts from reference TRBV5-1 and TRBJ2-2): KAGVTQTPRYLIKTRGQQVTLSCSPISGHRSVSWYQQTPGQGLQFLFEYFSETQRNKGNFPGRFSGRQFSNSRSEMNVSTLELGDSALYLCASSLAIDRVDTGELFFGEGSRLTVL.

The chain carries TRBV7-6 and TRBJ2-2. Germline values: CDR1 SGHVS, CDR2 FNYEAQ. CDR3 size: 13 residues. This CDR3 reads CASSLLYTGELFF.

The chain is built from TRBV6-1 and TRBJ2-1; there is no DNA to check the TCRdb D call of TRBD2. The CDR3 is 14 residues long. Germline assignment: CDR1 MNHNS and CDR2 SASEGT. The CDR3 region is CASSEAAGRDEQFF.